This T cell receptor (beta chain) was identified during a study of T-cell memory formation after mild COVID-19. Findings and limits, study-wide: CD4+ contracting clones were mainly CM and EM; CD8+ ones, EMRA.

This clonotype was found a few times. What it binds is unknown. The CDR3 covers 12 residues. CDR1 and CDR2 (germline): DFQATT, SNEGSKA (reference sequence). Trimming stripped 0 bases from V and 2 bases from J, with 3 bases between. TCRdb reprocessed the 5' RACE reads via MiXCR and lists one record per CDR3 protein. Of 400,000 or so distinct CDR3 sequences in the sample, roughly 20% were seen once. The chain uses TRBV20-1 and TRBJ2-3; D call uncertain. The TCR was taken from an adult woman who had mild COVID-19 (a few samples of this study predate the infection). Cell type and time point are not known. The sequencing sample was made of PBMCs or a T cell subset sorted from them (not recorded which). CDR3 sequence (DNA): TGCAGTGCTAGAGAGGACACAGATACGCAGTATTTT. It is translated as CSAREDTDTQYF.